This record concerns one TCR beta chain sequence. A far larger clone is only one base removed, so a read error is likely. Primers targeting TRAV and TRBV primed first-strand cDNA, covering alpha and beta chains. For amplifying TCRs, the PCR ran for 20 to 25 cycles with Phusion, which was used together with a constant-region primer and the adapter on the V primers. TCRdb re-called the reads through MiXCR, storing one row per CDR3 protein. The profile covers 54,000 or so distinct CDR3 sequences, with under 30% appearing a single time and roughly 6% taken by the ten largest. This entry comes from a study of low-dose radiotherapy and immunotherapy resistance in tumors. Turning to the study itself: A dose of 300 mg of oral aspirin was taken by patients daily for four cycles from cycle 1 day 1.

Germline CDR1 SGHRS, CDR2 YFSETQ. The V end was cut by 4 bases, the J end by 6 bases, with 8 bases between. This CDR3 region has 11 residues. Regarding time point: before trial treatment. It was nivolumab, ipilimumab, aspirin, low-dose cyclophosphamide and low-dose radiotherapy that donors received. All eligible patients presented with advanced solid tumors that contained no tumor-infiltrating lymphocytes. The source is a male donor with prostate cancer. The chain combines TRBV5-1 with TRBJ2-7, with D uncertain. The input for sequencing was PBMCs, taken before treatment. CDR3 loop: CASSGNREQYF. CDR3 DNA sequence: TGCGCCAGCAGCGGAAACCGCGAGCAGTACTTC.